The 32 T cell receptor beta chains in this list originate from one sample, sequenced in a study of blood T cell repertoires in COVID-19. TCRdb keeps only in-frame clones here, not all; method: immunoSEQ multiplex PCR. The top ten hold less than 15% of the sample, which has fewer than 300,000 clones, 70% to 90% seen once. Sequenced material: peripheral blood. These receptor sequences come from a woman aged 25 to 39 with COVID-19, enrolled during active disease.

The CDR3 sequence is CASSRTRQARNTIYF. As DNA, the CDR3 is TGTGCCAGCAGCAGAACTAGACAGGCCCGAAACACCATATATTTT. V gene TRBV11-2 combines with J gene TRBJ1-3, with D tentatively TRBD1 (6 bases). Germline V gene data show CDR1 as SGHAT and CDR2 as FQNNGV. V was pared by 5 bases and J by 5 bases, with 16 bases between. This CDR3 comprises 15 residues.

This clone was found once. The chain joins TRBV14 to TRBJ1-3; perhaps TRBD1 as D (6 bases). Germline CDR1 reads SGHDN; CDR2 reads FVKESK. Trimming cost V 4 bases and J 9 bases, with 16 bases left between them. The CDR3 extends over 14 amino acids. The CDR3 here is CASSLRGAEGTIYF. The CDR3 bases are TGTGCCAGCAGCCTTCGGGGGGCCGAGGGCACCATATATTTT. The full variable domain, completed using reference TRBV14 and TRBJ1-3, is EAGVTQFPSHSVIEKGQTVTLRCDPISGHDNLYWYRRVMGKEIKFLLHFVKESKQDESGMPNNRFLAERTGGTYSTLKVQPAELEDSGVYFCASSLRGAEGTIYFGEGSWLTVV.

As DNA, the CDR3 is TGTGCCAGCAGCCCAAGCCCTTTCCGGGGGGCTGAAGCTTTCTTT. It specifies CASSPSPFRGAEAFF. The chain uses TRBV13 and TRBJ1-1, with a tentative D call TRBD1 (5 bases). Germline CDR1 and CDR2: PRHDT and FYEKMQ (reference sequence). This CDR3 contains 15 residues. V lost 5 bases and J 6 bases, leaving 19 bases between the germline ends. The entire variable domain, with the rest obtained from reference TRBV13 and TRBJ1-1, is as follows: AAGVIQSPRHLIKEKRETATLKCYPIPRHDTVYWYQQGPGQDPQFLISFYEKMQSDKGSIPDRFSAQQFSDYHSELNMSSLELGDSALYFCASSPSPFRGAEAFFGQGTRLTVV.

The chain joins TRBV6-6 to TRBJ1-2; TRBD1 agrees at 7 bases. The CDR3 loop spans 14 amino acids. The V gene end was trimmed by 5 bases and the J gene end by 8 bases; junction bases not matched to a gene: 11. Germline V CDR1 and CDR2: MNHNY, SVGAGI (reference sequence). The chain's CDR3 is CASSARGDPGGYTF. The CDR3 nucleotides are TGTGCCAGCAGTGCCAGGGGGGATCCAGGGGGCTACACCTTC.

The CDR3 bases are TGTGCCAGCAGTGACCCCAATACAGATACGCAGTATTTT. It codes for CASSDPNTDTQYF. The chain employs TRBV6-4 and TRBJ2-3, with no clear D. The CDR3 totals 13 residues. V lost 2 bases, J lost 3 bases, and 6 bases lay in between. Germline V gene data show CDR1 as MRHNA and CDR2 as SNTAGT.

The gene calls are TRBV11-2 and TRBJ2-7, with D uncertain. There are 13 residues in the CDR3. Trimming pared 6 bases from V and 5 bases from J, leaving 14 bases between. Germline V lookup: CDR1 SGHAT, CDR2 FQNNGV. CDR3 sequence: CASSFLRSHEQYF. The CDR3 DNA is TGTGCCAGCAGTTTCTTGAGGAGCCACGAGCAGTACTTC.

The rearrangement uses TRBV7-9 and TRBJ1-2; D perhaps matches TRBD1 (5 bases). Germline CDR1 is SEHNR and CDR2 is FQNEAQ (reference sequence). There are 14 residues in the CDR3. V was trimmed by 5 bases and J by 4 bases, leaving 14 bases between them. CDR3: CASSQHDRSYGYTF. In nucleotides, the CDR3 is TGTGCCAGCAGCCAACACGACAGAAGCTATGGCTACACCTTC.

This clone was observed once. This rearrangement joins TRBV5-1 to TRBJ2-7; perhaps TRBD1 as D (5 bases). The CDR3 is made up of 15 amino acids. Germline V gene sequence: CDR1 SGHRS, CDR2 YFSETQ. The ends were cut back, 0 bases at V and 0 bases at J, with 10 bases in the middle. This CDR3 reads CASSLANQGSYEQYF. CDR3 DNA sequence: TGCGCCAGCAGCTTGGCCAACCAGGGCTCCTACGAGCAGTACTTC.

CDR3 in amino acids: CASSARGPSGGEETQYF. The DNA for the CDR3 is TGCGCCAGCAGCGCAAGAGGTCCTAGCGGGGGGGAGGAGACCCAGTACTTC. This chain joins TRBV4-1 and TRBJ2-5; 12 nucleotides agree with TRBD2. This CDR3 is built from 17 residues. Per the germline V gene, CDR1 is MGHRA and CDR2 is YSYEKL. Trimming removed 5 bases from V and 5 bases from J; junction bases left unmatched: 12.

The CDR3 loop reads CASSEVASNTEAFF. For the CDR3, the DNA is TGTGCCAGCAGTGAAGTAGCCTCGAACACTGAAGCTTTCTTT. V and J are TRBV2 and TRBJ1-1; no clear D. The CDR3 spans 14 residues. With 1 base removed from V and 1 base from J, the gap between germline ends came to 7 bases. CDR1 is SNHLY and CDR2 is FYNNEI in the germline V gene.

The CDR3 reads CAISGPGGGSTGGYTF. CDR3 in DNA: TGTGCCATCAGTGGACCAGGAGGGGGCAGTACGGGCGGCTACACCTTC. The chain has TRBV10-3 and TRBJ1-2; 7 positions match TRBD1. The germline V gene encodes CDR1 ENHRY and CDR2 SYGVKD. V lost 4 bases to trimming and J lost 8 bases; unmatched junction nucleotides: 16. The CDR3 length is 16 residues.

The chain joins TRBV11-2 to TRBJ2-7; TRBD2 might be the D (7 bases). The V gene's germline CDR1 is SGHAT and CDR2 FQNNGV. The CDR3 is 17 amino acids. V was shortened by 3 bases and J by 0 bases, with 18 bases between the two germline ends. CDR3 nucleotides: TGTGCCAGCAGCTTCCGGGGGGCGCCCGGCGCCTCCTACGAGCAGTACTTC. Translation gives CASSFRGAPGASYEQYF. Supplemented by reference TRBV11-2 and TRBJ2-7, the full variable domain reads EAGVAQSPRYKIIEKRQSVAFWCNPISGHATLYWYQQILGQGPKLLIQFQNNGVVDDSQLPKDRFSAERLKGVDSTLKIQPAKLEDSAVYLCASSFRGAPGASYEQYFGPGTRLTVT.

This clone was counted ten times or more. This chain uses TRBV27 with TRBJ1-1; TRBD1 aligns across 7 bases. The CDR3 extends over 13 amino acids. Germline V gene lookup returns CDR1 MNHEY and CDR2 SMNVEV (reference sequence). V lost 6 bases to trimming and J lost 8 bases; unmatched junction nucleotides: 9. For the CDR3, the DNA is TGTGCCAGCAGGGACCGAACAGGGGAAGAAGCTTTCTTT. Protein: CASRDRTGEEAFF.

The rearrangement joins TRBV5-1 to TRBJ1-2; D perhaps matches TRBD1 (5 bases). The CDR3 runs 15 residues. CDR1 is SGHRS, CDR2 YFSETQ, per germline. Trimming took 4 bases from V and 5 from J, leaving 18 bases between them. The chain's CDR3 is CASSPRGEEGYGYTF. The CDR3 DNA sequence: TGCGCCAGCAGCCCTCGGGGGGAGGAAGGGTATGGCTACACCTTC.

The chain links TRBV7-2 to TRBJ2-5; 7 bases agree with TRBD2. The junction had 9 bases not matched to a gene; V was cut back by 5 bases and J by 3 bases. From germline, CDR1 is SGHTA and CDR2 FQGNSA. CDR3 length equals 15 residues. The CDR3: CASSPGTIMKETQYF. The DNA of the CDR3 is TGTGCCAGCAGCCCCGGGACTATAATGAAAGAGACCCAGTACTTC.

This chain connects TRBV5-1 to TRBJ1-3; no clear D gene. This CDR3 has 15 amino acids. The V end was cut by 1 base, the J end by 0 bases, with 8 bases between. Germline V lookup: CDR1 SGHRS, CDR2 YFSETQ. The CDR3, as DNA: TGCGCCAGCAGCTTGAAGGAGAGCTCTGGAAACACCATATATTTT. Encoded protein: CASSLKESSGNTIYF.

The CDR3: CASSQRQQGTHNSPLHF. CDR3 nucleotide sequence: TGTGCCAGCAGCCAAAGACAACAGGGAACTCATAATTCACCCCTCCACTTT. The rearrangement links TRBV27 to TRBJ1-6; a possible D gene is TRBD1 (6 bases). The CDR3 is made up of 17 amino acids. Trimming took off 6 bases at V and 5 bases at J, with 20 bases between the two ends. The germline CDR1 and CDR2 sequences are MNHEY and SMNVEV (reference sequence).

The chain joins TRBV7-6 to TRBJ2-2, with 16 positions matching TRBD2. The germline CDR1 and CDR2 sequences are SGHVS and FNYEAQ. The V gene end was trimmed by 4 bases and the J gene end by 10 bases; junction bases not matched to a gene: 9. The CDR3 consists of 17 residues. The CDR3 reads CASSSPGTSGGAMELFF. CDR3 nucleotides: TGTGCCAGCAGCTCCCCCGGGACTAGCGGGGGGGCGATGGAGCTGTTTTTT.

The CDR3 DNA follows: TGTGCCACCGGGGTTGTACTAGCCTACACCGGGGAGCTGTTTTTT. As protein: CATGVVLAYTGELFF. V is TRBV2 and J is TRBJ2-2, with D possibly TRBD2 on 6 matching bases. CDR1 and CDR2 from the germline V gene are SNHLY and FYNNEI. The CDR3 totals 15 residues. V lost 10 bases to trimming and J lost 3 bases, with 18 bases between them.

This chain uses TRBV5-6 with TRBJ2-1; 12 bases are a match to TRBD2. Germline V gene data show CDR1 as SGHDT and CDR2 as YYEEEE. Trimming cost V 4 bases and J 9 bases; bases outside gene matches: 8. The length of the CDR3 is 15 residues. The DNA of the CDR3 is TGTGCCAGCAGCCCTAGCGGGGGGGGTTGGAGTGAGCAGTTCTTC. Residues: CASSPSGGGWSEQFF. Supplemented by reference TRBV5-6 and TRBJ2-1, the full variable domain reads DAGVTQSPTHLIKTRGQQVTLRCSPKSGHDTVSWYQQALGQGPQFIFQYYEEEERQRGNFPDRFSGHQFPNYSSELNVNALLLGDSALYLCASSPSGGGWSEQFFGPGTRLTVL.

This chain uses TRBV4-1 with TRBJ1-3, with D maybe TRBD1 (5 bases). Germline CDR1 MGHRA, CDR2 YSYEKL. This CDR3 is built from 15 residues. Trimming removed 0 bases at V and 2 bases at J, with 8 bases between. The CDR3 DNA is TGCGCCAGCAGCCAAGAAACCAGGGCTGGAAACACCATATATTTT. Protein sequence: CASSQETRAGNTIYF.

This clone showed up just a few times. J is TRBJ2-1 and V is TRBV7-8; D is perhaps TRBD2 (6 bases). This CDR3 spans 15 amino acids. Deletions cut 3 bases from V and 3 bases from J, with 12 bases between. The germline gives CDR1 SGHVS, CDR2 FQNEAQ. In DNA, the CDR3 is TGTGCCAGCAGCTTCGGAGGGGATGGCTACAATGAGCAGTTCTTC. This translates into CASSFGGDGYNEQFF. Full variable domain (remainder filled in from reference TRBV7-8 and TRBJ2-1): GAGVSQSPRYKVAKRGQDVALRCDPISGHVSLFWYQQALGQGPEFLTYFQNEAQLDKSGLPSDRFFAERPEGSVSTLKIQRTQQEDSAVYLCASSFGGDGYNEQFFGPGTRLTVL.

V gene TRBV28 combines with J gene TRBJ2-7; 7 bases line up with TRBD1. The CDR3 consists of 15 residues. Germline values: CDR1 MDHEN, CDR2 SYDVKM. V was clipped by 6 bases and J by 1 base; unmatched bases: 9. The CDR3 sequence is CASSLLGQDSYEQYF. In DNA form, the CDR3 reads TGTGCCAGCAGCCTCTTAGGACAGGATTCCTACGAGCAGTACTTC.

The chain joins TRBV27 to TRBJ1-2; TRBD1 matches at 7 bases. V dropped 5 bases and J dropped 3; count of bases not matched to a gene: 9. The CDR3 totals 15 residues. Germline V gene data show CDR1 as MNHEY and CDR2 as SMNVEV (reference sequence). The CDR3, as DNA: TGTGCCAGCAGTCCGGGATGGGACAGATACTATGGCTACACCTTC. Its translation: CASSPGWDRYYGYTF.

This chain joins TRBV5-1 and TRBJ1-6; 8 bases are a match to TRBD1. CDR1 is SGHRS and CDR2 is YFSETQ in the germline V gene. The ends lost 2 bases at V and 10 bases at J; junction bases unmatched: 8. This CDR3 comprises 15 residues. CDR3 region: CASSFGQGLKSPLHF. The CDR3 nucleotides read TGCGCCAGCAGCTTCGGACAGGGTTTAAAATCACCCCTCCACTTT. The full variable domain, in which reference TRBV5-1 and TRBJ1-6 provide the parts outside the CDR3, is KAGVTQTPRYLIKTRGQQVTLSCSPISGHRSVSWYQQTPGQGLQFLFEYFSETQRNKGNFPGRFSGRQFSNSRSEMNVSTLELGDSALYLCASSFGQGLKSPLHFGNGTRLTVT.

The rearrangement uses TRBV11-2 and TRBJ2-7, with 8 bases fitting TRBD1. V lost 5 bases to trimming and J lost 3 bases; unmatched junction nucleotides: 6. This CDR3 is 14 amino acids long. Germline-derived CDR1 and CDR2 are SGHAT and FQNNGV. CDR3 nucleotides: TGTGCCAGCAGCCCCGGGACAGGAGACTACGAGCAGTACTTC. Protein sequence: CASSPGTGDYEQYF. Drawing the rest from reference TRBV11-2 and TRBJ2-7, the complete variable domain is EAGVAQSPRYKIIEKRQSVAFWCNPISGHATLYWYQQILGQGPKLLIQFQNNGVVDDSQLPKDRFSAERLKGVDSTLKIQPAKLEDSAVYLCASSPGTGDYEQYFGPGTRLTVT.

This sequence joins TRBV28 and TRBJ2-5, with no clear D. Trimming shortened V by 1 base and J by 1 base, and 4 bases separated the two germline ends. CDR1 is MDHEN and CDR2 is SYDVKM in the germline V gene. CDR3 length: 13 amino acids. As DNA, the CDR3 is TGTGCCAGCAGTTTATTACTCCAAGAGACCCAGTACTTC. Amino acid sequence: CASSLLLQETQYF.

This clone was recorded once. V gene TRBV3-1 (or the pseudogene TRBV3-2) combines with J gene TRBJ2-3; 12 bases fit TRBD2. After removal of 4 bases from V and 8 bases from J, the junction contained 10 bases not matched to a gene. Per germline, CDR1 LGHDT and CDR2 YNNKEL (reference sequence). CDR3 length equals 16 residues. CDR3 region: CASSLRTSGVVATQYF. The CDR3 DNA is TGTGCCAGCAGCCTACGGACTAGCGGGGTCGTGGCTACGCAGTATTTT.

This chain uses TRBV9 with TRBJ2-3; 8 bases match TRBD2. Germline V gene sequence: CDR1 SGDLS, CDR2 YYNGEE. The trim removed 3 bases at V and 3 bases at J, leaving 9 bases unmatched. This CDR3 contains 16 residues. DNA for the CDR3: TGTGCCAGCAGCGCCTCGGGGGGGCTGTCAACAGATACGCAGTATTTT. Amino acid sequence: CASSASGGLSTDTQYF.

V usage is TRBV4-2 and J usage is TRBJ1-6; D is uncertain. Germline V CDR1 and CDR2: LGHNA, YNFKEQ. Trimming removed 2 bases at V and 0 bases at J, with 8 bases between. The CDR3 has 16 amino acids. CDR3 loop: CASSQTESSYNSPLHF. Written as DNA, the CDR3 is TGTGCCAGCAGCCAAACGGAGAGCTCCTATAATTCACCCCTCCACTTT.

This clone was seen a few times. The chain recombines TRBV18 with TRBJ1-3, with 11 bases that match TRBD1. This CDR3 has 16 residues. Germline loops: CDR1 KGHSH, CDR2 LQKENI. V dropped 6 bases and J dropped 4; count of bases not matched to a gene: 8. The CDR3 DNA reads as TGTGCCAGCTCCCTCGGACAGGGGGCGATCGGAAACACCATATATTTT. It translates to CASSLGQGAIGNTIYF.

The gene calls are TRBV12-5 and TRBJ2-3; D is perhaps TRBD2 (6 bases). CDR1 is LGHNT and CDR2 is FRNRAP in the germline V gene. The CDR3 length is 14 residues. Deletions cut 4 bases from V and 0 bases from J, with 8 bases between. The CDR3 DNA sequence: TGTGCTAGTGGTTGGCGGGAAAGCACAGATACGCAGTATTTT. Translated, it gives CASGWRESTDTQYF.